The 18 T cell receptor beta chains presented below share a single source sample, sequenced in a study of blood T cell dynamics during melanoma immunotherapy. Data came from immunoSEQ multiplex PCR; TCRdb stores just in-frame clones and leaves some out. The sample yields approximately 13,000 clones, 70% to 90% seen once. As to time point: pre-treatment baseline. The starting material was blood, obtained from a patient treated with checkpoint blockade. The receptors here all came from a human donor with melanoma.

In its sample, this clone was seen a few times. CDR3 sequence reads: CASSSGTGINEQYF. The CDR3 nucleotides read TGTGCCAGCAGCTCCGGGACAGGGATCAACGAGCAGTACTTC. This chain connects TRBV7-2 to TRBJ2-7; the match to TRBD1 covers 9 bases. This CDR3 is built from 14 residues. Germline V gives CDR1 SGHTA, CDR2 FQGNSA. The trim removed 4 bases at V and 5 bases at J, leaving 6 bases unmatched.

This clone was found a few times. The genes are TRBV19 and TRBJ1-5; D is perhaps TRBD1 (5 bases). Trimming removed 5 bases from V and 4 bases from J, with 15 bases in between. CDR3 length equals 15 residues. Germline-derived CDR1 and CDR2 are LNHDA and SQIVND (reference sequence). In DNA form, the CDR3 reads TGTGCCAGTAGTCATTGGGGCAGGGCTAATCAGCCCCAGCATTTT. It yields the protein CASSHWGRANQPQHF.

The chain links TRBV23-1 to TRBJ2-7; tentatively, D is TRBD1 (6 bases). TRBV23-1 is noted as an ORF with a role that remains uncertain. V was shortened by 2 bases and J by 2 bases, with 16 bases between the two germline ends. This CDR3 is built from 16 residues. The CDR3, as DNA: TGCGCCAGCAGTCAACCCCGTAAACAGGGAGCCTACGAGCAGTACTTC. Translation: CASSQPRKQGAYEQYF.

V and J are TRBV20-1 and TRBJ2-1; weak D call: TRBD1 (6 bases). Trimming cost V 4 bases and J 10 bases, with 11 bases left between them. This CDR3 is 11 amino acids long. In germline, CDR1 is DFQATT, CDR2 SNEGSKA (reference sequence). CDR3 protein: CSAMDSLEQFF. The DNA for the CDR3 is TGCAGTGCTATGGACAGCCTCGAGCAGTTCTTC.

This chain joins TRBV19 and TRBJ1-1; D unclear. The germline V gene has CDR1 LNHDA and CDR2 SQIVND (reference sequence). V dropped 4 bases and J dropped 0 bases, with 18 bases sitting between them. The CDR3 has 17 residues. For the CDR3, the DNA is TGTGCCAGTAGTAAAAGGCAGGACCTTTTCATGAACACTGAAGCTTTCTTT. This translates into CASSKRQDLFMNTEAFF.

This clone was detected once. The rearrangement uses TRBV4-1 and TRBJ1-4, with D perhaps matching TRBD1 (6 bases). Germline lookup yields CDR1 MGHRA and CDR2 YSYEKL. The CDR3 extends over 15 amino acids. Deletions cut 0 bases from V and 8 bases from J, with 13 bases between. CDR3 sequence (DNA): TGCGCCAGCAGCCAAGATGGCAGGGGAGGCGAAAAACTGTTTTTT. Protein sequence: CASSQDGRGGEKLFF.

This sequence joins TRBV5-1 and TRBJ2-2; 9 bases map to TRBD2. The CDR3 has 15 residues. The junction had 2 bases not matched to a gene; V was cut back by 0 bases and J by 5 bases. Germline CDR1 reads SGHRS; CDR2 reads YFSETQ. The CDR3 loop reads CASSLGLAATGELFF. The CDR3 nucleotides are TGCGCCAGCAGCTTGGGACTAGCGGCTACCGGGGAGCTGTTTTTT.

The chain has TRBV5-4 and TRBJ2-2; unclear D gene. Between the trimmed V and J ends, which lost 7 bases and 5 bases, there was a span of 9 bases. The CDR3 covers 12 residues. CDR1 is SGHNT and CDR2 is YYREEE in the germline V gene (reference sequence). CDR3 coding DNA: TGTGCCAGCCAGACCGGGACCGGGGAGCTGTTTTTT. Protein: CASQTGTGELFF.

This CDR3 reads CASKIAGGTYEQYF. The CDR3 coding sequence is TGTGCCAGCAAAATAGCGGGGGGTACCTACGAGCAGTACTTC. This chain links TRBV6-5 with TRBJ2-7; the match to TRBD2 covers 10 bases. Germline assignment: CDR1 MNHEY and CDR2 SVGAGI. The CDR3 contains 14 residues. J gave up 2 bases and V 7 bases, and 5 bases lay outside the gene matches.

The chain uses TRBV5-8 and TRBJ2-1; no clear D gene. The CDR3 is 11 amino acids. V shed 7 bases and J shed 9 bases, with 11 bases lying between them. Looked up from germline, CDR1 is SGHTS and CDR2 is YDEGEE. CDR3 amino acids: CASSSYTEQFF. The CDR3 DNA sequence: TGTGCCAGCTCGTCGTATACTGAGCAGTTCTTC.

The V gene is TRBV18, the J gene TRBJ2-7; 10 bases fit TRBD1. V lost 0 bases to trimming and J lost 6 bases; unmatched junction nucleotides: 11. Per germline, CDR1 KGHSH and CDR2 LQKENI. The CDR3 is 17 residues long. The CDR3 sequence is CASSPPPPGTGASEQYF. As DNA, the CDR3 is TGTGCCAGCTCACCACCGCCCCCGGGGACAGGGGCATCCGAGCAGTACTTC. The variable domain in full, completed from reference TRBV18 and TRBJ2-7, reads NAGVMQNPRHLVRRRGQEARLRCSPMKGHSHVYWYRQLPEEGLKFMVYLQKENIIDESGMPKERFSAEFPKEGPSILRIQQVVRGDSAAYFCASSPPPPGTGASEQYFGPGTRLTVT.

The chain uses TRBV18 and TRBJ1-2, with D uncertain. This CDR3 is built from 13 residues. Trimming pared 6 bases from V and 3 bases from J, leaving 11 bases between. Germline V gene data show CDR1 as KGHSH and CDR2 as LQKENI. This CDR3 is CASSPTQDYGYTF. CDR3 sequence (DNA): TGTGCCAGCTCCCCGACTCAGGACTATGGCTACACCTTC.

This CDR3 is CASSMGSRKTSGNTIYF. The CDR3 DNA sequence: TGTGCCAGCAGTATGGGGAGTCGGAAAACCTCTGGAAACACCATATATTTT. The chain uses TRBV27 and TRBJ1-3; D is undetermined. V lost 5 bases and J 0 bases, leaving 17 bases between the germline ends. Germline V gives CDR1 MNHEY, CDR2 SMNVEV (reference sequence). The CDR3 contains 17 residues.

This chain uses TRBV30 with TRBJ1-5; D not resolved. Germline loops: CDR1 GTSNPN, CDR2 SVGIG (reference sequence). V lost 2 bases, J lost 15 bases, and 20 bases lay in between. The CDR3 extends over 13 amino acids. The CDR3 DNA reads as TGTGCCTGGAGTAAGGATAGTCTACACCCGCTGCATTTT. Translating gives CAWSKDSLHPLHF.

The chain has TRBV4-1 and TRBJ2-2, with TRBD2 matching 10 bases. Trimming removed 1 base from V and 1 base from J; junction bases left unmatched: 9. The germline V gene encodes CDR1 MGHRA and CDR2 YSYEKL. The CDR3 consists of 19 residues. The CDR3, as DNA: TGCGCCAGCAGCCAAGTCTTTCCGAGACTAGCGGGGAACACCGGGGAGCTGTTTTTT. Protein sequence: CASSQVFPRLAGNTGELFF.

V is TRBV13 and J is TRBJ2-7, with no clear D. The CDR3 totals 13 residues. Germline V CDR1 and CDR2: PRHDT, FYEKMQ (reference sequence). V was clipped by 1 base and J by 2 bases, with 6 bases between them. The CDR3 region is CASSLAQTYEQYF. In DNA form, the CDR3 reads TGTGCCAGCAGCTTAGCTCAAACCTACGAGCAGTACTTC.

This clone was detected a few times. The chain is built from TRBV30 and TRBJ1-1; no firm D call. This CDR3 has 13 amino acids. Per the germline V gene, CDR1 is GTSNPN and CDR2 is SVGIG (reference sequence). The V end lost 0 bases, the J end lost 5 bases, and 10 bases lay between the germline ends. The DNA for the CDR3 is TGTGCCTGGAGTGTAAATCGGGAGACTGAAGCTTTCTTT. Translated, it gives CAWSVNRETEAFF.

The chain employs TRBV23-1 and TRBJ1-1, with D possibly TRBD1 on 5 matching bases. TRBV23-1 is an ORF, and what it does is uncertain. The CDR3 has 18 residues. The germline V and J ends were trimmed by 0 bases and 0 bases, with 17 bases remaining between them. This chain's CDR3 is CASSQSGAGRLMNTEAFF. DNA of the CDR3: TGCGCCAGCAGTCAATCCGGGGCAGGGCGACTCATGAACACTGAAGCTTTCTTT.